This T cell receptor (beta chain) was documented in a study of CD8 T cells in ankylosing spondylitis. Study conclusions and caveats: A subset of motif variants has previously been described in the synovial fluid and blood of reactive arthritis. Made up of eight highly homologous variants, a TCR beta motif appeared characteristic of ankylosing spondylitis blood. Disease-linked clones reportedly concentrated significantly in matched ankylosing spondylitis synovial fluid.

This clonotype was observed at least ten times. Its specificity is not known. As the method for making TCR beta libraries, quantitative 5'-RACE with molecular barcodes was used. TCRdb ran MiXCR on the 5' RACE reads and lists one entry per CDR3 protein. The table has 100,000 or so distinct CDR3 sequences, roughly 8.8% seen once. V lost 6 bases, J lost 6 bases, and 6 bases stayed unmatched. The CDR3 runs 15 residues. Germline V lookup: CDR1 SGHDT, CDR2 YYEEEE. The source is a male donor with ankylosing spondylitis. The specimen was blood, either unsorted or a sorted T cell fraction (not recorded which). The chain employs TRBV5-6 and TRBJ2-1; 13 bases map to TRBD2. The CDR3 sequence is CASTFGTSGTNEQFF. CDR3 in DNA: TGTGCCAGCACTTTCGGGACTAGCGGGACCAATGAGCAGTTCTTC.